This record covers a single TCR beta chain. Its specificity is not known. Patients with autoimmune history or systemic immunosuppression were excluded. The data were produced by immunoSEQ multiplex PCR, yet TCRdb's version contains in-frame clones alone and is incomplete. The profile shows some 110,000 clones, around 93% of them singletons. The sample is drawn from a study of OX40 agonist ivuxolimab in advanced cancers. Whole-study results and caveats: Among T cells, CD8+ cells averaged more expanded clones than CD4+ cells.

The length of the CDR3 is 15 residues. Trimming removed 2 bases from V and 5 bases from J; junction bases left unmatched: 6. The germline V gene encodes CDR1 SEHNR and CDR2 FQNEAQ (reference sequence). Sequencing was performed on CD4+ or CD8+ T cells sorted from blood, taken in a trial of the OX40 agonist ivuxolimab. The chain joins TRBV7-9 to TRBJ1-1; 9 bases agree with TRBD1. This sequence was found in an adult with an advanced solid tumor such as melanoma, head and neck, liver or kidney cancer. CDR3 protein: CASSLQTGGLTEAFF. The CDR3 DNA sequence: TGTGCCAGCAGCTTACAAACAGGGGGCCTAACTGAAGCTTTCTTT.